These 14 T cell receptor beta chains share one sample of origin, sequenced in a study of blood T cell repertoires in COVID-19. Profiled with immunoSEQ multiplex PCR; TCRdb holds only in-frame clones, not every one. The profile covers approximately 220,000 clones, with 90% appearing a single time and roughly 16% taken by the ten largest. The sample consisted of PBMCs or T cells enriched from blood (not recorded which). Receptors were obtained from a man aged 25 to 40 who had been exposed to COVID-19.

J is TRBJ1-4 and V is TRBV3-1 (or the pseudogene TRBV3-2), with 7 nucleotides matching TRBD1. The CDR3 is made up of 15 amino acids. Germline V gives CDR1 LGHDT, CDR2 YNNKEL (reference sequence). The junction had 3 bases not matched to a gene; V was cut back by 2 bases and J by 3 bases. CDR3 in amino acids: CASSQRQGANEKLFF. The CDR3 bases are TGTGCCAGCAGCCAACGACAGGGCGCTAATGAAAAACTGTTTTTT.

CDR3 amino acids: CASSFRTSLGDTQYF. The CDR3 nucleotides are TGTGCCAGCAGCTTCCGGACTAGTTTAGGAGATACGCAGTATTTT. The chain has TRBV5-4 and TRBJ2-3; TRBD2 agrees at 7 bases. The CDR3 has 15 residues. Per germline, CDR1 SGHNT and CDR2 YYREEE (reference sequence). The junction had 8 bases not matched to a gene; V was cut back by 2 bases and J by 5 bases.

The chain employs TRBV29-1 and TRBJ2-1, with 14 bases that match TRBD2. This CDR3 comprises 18 residues. Germline assignment: CDR1 SQVTM and CDR2 ANQGSEA. Unmatched junction bases numbered 8, after V lost 2 bases and J lost 2 bases. CDR3 DNA: TGCAGCGTTGAACCGACTAGCGGGGGGGCCTGGACCTACAATGAGCAGTTCTTC. Protein product: CSVEPTSGGAWTYNEQFF.

This chain links TRBV6-1 with TRBJ2-5; D gene unclear. The CDR3 spans 15 residues. V was pared by 0 bases and J by 1 base, with 9 bases between. Germline CDR1 MNHNS, CDR2 SASEGT. DNA of the CDR3: TGTGCCAGCAGTGAAGCGCAGGCCAGCCAAGAGACCCAGTACTTC. Amino acid sequence: CASSEAQASQETQYF.

The chain has TRBV29-1 and TRBJ1-1; a weak D match, TRBD1 (6 bases). Trimming cost V 1 base and J 5 bases, with 14 bases left between them. This CDR3 is built from 14 residues. Germline CDR1 is SQVTM and CDR2 is ANQGSEA. The CDR3 DNA is TGCAGCGTTGAAGTGGCAGGGGAAAGGACTGAAGCTTTCTTT. Protein: CSVEVAGERTEAFF.

The rearrangement joins TRBV12-3 or TRBV12-4 to TRBJ2-7; D unclear. The CDR3 length is 13 residues. Trimming took off 8 bases at V and 5 bases at J, with 16 bases between the two ends. Written as DNA, the CDR3 is TGTGCCAGCTCCCCCCGAGGTTTCCACGAGCAGTACTTC. It codes for CASSPRGFHEQYF.

The chain's CDR3 is CASSLTGGGGTDTQYF. The CDR3 nucleotides read TGTGCCAGCAGCCTTACGGGGGGCGGTGGTACAGATACGCAGTATTTT. The chain combines TRBV3-1 (or the pseudogene TRBV3-2) with TRBJ2-3; D might be TRBD2 (7 bases). The germline gives CDR1 LGHDT, CDR2 YNNKEL (reference sequence). The CDR3 is 16 residues long. Trimming shortened V by 4 bases and J by 3 bases, and 17 bases separated the two germline ends.

In its sample, this clone was seen once. The V gene is TRBV5-1, the J gene TRBJ2-7, with TRBD1 matching over 8 bases. Unmatched junction bases numbered 7, after V lost 4 bases and J lost 4 bases. Germline CDR1 and CDR2: SGHRS and YFSETQ. The CDR3 covers 14 residues. The CDR3 protein is CASSQDREVYEQYF. The CDR3 DNA is TGCGCCAGCAGCCAGGACAGGGAGGTGTACGAGCAGTACTTC.

V usage is TRBV6-1 and J usage is TRBJ2-7; 7 bases align to TRBD1. Trimming at V came to 4 bases and at J to 4 bases, leaving 7 bases not matched to a gene. Germline CDR1 and CDR2: MNHNS and SASEGT. This CDR3 has 14 residues. The CDR3 DNA follows: TGTGCCAGCAGTGCGACAGGGAATCGTTACGAGCAGTACTTC. Protein: CASSATGNRYEQYF.

The J gene is TRBJ2-1, the V gene TRBV11-2; D might be TRBD2 (5 bases). The CDR3 spans 15 residues. V lost 1 base, J lost 3 bases, and 10 bases lay in between. Per germline, CDR1 SGHAT and CDR2 FQNNGV. This CDR3 reads CASSLGGEGYNEQFF. CDR3 sequence (DNA): TGTGCCAGCAGCTTAGGGGGAGAGGGCTACAATGAGCAGTTCTTC.

V and J are TRBV11-2 and TRBJ1-3; D is possibly TRBD1 (6 bases). V lost 5 bases to trimming and J lost 4 bases, with 18 bases between them. Per the germline V gene, CDR1 is SGHAT and CDR2 is FQNNGV. This CDR3 is 16 amino acids long. This CDR3 is CASSPFRQESGNTIYF. In DNA form, the CDR3 reads TGTGCCAGCAGCCCTTTTAGACAGGAGTCAGGAAACACCATATATTTT.

The V call is TRBV25-1, the J call TRBJ1-3; D is unclear. Trimming removed 8 bases at V and 1 base at J, with 9 bases between. Germline-derived CDR1 and CDR2 are MGHDK and SYGVNS. The CDR3 consists of 13 residues. DNA of the CDR3: TGTGCCAGCCAGATTCCTTCTGGAAACACCATATATTTT. It codes for CASQIPSGNTIYF.

The chain joins TRBV4-2 to TRBJ2-7; TRBD2 matches at 10 bases. There are 16 residues in the CDR3. Germline-derived CDR1 and CDR2 are LGHNA and YNFKEQ. After removal of 1 base from V and 5 bases from J, the junction contained 8 bases not matched to a gene. The CDR3 nucleotides are TGTGCCAGCAGCCAAGTCACAGCGGGGGGGCAGCACGAGCAGTACTTC. Protein product: CASSQVTAGGQHEQYF.

The sample holds a few counts of this clone. The chain joins TRBV4-2 to TRBJ2-5; D is perhaps TRBD1 (6 bases). The V end lost 4 bases, the J end lost 4 bases, and 16 bases lay between the germline ends. Germline V lookup: CDR1 LGHNA, CDR2 YNFKEQ. This CDR3 has 15 amino acids. The DNA for the CDR3 is TGTGCCAGCAGCCTACAGGGTTTAGGGGGAGAGACCCAGTACTTC. It translates to CASSLQGLGGETQYF.